This entry features one TCR beta chain sequence. No antigen is known for it. The record originates from a study of cytomegalovirus exposure and HLA in healthy donors. Broader study findings: Three of the chains that were CMV-associated were confirmed in vitro to be specific for CMV antigens.

PCR involved 60 Vbeta and 13 Jbeta primers. The assay was immunoSEQ multiplex PCR, and TCRdb's table has in-frame clones only and misses some. The sample includes hundreds of thousands of clones, about four fifths seen only once; the top ten take 2.9%. The CDR3 is made up of 14 amino acids. V was clipped by 8 bases and J by 3 bases, with 14 bases between them. The germline V gene has CDR1 MDHEN and CDR2 SYDVKM. Sequenced: PBMCs. The source of this sequence is a man aged 25-45 years in good health and CMV-seronegative. This chain links TRBV28 with TRBJ1-3; TRBD1 might be the D (6 bases). CDR3 in DNA: TGTGCCAGCTCCAGGGACATGGTTGGAAACACCATATATTTT. It specifies CASSRDMVGNTIYF.